The next 14 T cell receptor beta chains were all read from a single sample in a study of persistence of HIV-infected CD4 T cells. Antigens for these TCRs are unknown. Cells were stimulated nonspecifically with anti-CD3/anti-CD28 magnetic beads. Sorting of responding CD4+ T cells relied on upregulated CD40 ligand together with CD69. The immunoSEQ assay was version 4, run in survey mode. Method: immunoSEQ multiplex PCR; TCRdb's copy keeps in-frame clones and lacks some. The repertoire holds some 50,000 clones, with just under 90% as singletons. Sequenced here: CD4+ T cells sorted from PBMCs after approximately 19-hour stimulation, sampled from a patient who received antiretroviral therapy. The receptors stem from an adult woman with HIV who was CMV-seropositive.

The chain has TRBV28 and TRBJ1-1; TRBD1 aligns across 7 bases. This CDR3 is built from 14 residues. With 6 bases clipped from V and 1 base from J, the junction kept 5 bases outside the gene matches. Germline values: CDR1 MDHEN, CDR2 SYDVKM. The CDR3 reads CASRAGTANTEAFF. Here the CDR3 DNA reads TGTGCCAGCAGGGCCGGGACAGCGAACACTGAAGCTTTCTTT.

The V gene is TRBV2, the J gene TRBJ2-2; TRBD2 is a possible D gene (6 bases). The germline CDR1 and CDR2 sequences are SNHLY and FYNNEI. V lost 7 bases to trimming and J lost 1 base, with 16 bases between them. CDR3 length equals 16 residues. CDR3 amino acids: CASTHRGGVNTGELFF. The DNA for the CDR3 is TGTGCCAGCACCCACCGGGGCGGGGTGAACACCGGGGAGCTGTTTTTT.

About this clone itself: Compared with germline, one end of the junction differs, possibly owing to a read error. The V call is TRBV30, the J call TRBJ1-1; D call uncertain. The germline CDR1 and CDR2 sequences are GTSNPN and SVGIG (reference sequence). This CDR3 is 13 amino acids long. In DNA form, the CDR3 reads TGTGCCCTCGGAGGATTAAGTACCGGCGGGGTTGTCTTT. Translated: CALGGLSTGGVVF.

The chain has TRBV11-3 and TRBJ2-5; D gene ambiguous. The V gene lost 2 bases and the J gene lost 2 bases, with 9 bases spanning the gap. CDR3 length: 14 amino acids. CDR1 and CDR2 from the germline V gene are SGHNT and YENEEA. CDR3 DNA sequence: TGTGCCAGCAGCTTATCAAGTATACAAGAGACCCAGTACTTC. This gives the protein CASSLSSIQETQYF.

This clone was recorded only once. The CDR3 DNA reads as TGTGCCAGCAGTTACGCGTCGATTGGCTCTGGAAACACCATATATTTT. Translating gives CASSYASIGSGNTIYF. V and J are TRBV6-5 and TRBJ1-3, with D unresolved. V lost 2 bases, J lost 0 bases, and 11 bases lay in between. Looked up from germline, CDR1 is MNHEY and CDR2 is SVGAGI. The CDR3 extends over 16 amino acids.

J is TRBJ2-3 and V is TRBV29-1; D gene ambiguous. V was trimmed by 7 bases and J by 3 bases, leaving 5 bases between them. CDR3 size: 10 residues. Germline values: CDR1 SQVTM, CDR2 ANQGSEA. The CDR3 loop is CSGYTDTQYF. For the CDR3, the DNA is TGCAGCGGATATACAGATACGCAGTATTTT.

V is TRBV4-1 and J is TRBJ1-1; 8 bases map to TRBD1. V lost 2 bases, J lost 4 bases, and 6 bases stayed unmatched. The CDR3 sequence is 15 residues long. CDR1 MGHRA and CDR2 YSYEKL come from the germline V gene. DNA of the CDR3: TGCGCCAGCAGCCAACAAACAGGGGGAATCACTGAAGCTTTCTTT. It specifies CASSQQTGGITEAFF.

The V call is TRBV7-8, the J call TRBJ2-2, with 8 bases matching TRBD2. Germline values: CDR1 SGHVS, CDR2 FQNEAQ. CDR3 length: 18 amino acids. The J segment lost 8 bases and the V segment lost 1 base, leaving 15 bases of the junction unmatched. CDR3 residues: CASSLVSGAAGGRGELFF. The CDR3 DNA reads as TGTGCCAGCAGCTTAGTATCGGGTGCGGCGGGGGGTAGGGGGGAGCTGTTTTTT.

Only one count was recorded for this clone. The chain uses TRBV27 and TRBJ2-1; 10 bases match TRBD2. The trim removed 6 bases at V and 2 bases at J, leaving 16 bases unmatched. The germline V gene has CDR1 MNHEY and CDR2 SMNVEV (reference sequence). This CDR3 spans 19 amino acids. The CDR3 here is CASSPDVPSGSMTYNEQFF. As DNA, the CDR3 is TGTGCCAGCAGCCCCGATGTGCCTAGCGGGAGTATGACCTACAATGAGCAGTTCTTC.

The V call is TRBV10-3, the J call TRBJ1-2, with 12 bases fitting TRBD1. The germline V gene has CDR1 ENHRY and CDR2 SYGVKD. The CDR3 length is 17 residues. V shed 2 bases, J shed 2 bases, and the junction held 6 bases outside the gene matches. In DNA form, the CDR3 reads TGTGCCATCAGTGAGAGGGGACAGGGGGCGGTGAACTATGGCTACACCTTC. As protein: CAISERGQGAVNYGYTF.

This clone was seen once. The V and J genes are TRBV9 and TRBJ1-5; D not resolved. Per germline, CDR1 SGDLS and CDR2 YYNGEE. This CDR3 is 15 amino acids long. With 6 bases removed from V and 1 base from J, the gap between germline ends came to 14 bases. The CDR3, as DNA: TGTGCCAGCAACCCTCTTGGGGAGAGCAATCAGCCCCAGCATTTT. This gives the protein CASNPLGESNQPQHF.

CDR3 loop: CASSPWTDIYGYTF. For the CDR3, the DNA is TGTGCCAGCTCACCCTGGACCGATATCTATGGCTACACCTTC. The rearrangement uses TRBV18 and TRBJ1-2; D is unresolved. CDR3 length: 14 amino acids. Trimming removed 3 bases from V and 4 bases from J, with 12 bases in between. In germline, CDR1 is KGHSH, CDR2 LQKENI.

The V gene is TRBV6-2 or TRBV6-3, the J gene TRBJ1-1; D may be TRBD1 (6 bases). Germline values: CDR1 MNHEY, CDR2 SVGEGT. CDR3 length: 13 amino acids. V shed 2 bases and J shed 6 bases, with 10 bases lying between them. The CDR3 loop reads CASSYNRVAEAFF. CDR3 bases: TGTGCCAGCAGTTACAACAGGGTCGCTGAAGCTTTCTTT.

Here the CDR3 reads CASSPRTGTFEAFF. In DNA form, the CDR3 reads TGTGCCAGCAGCCCCCGGACAGGGACCTTTGAAGCTTTCTTT. This rearrangement joins TRBV7-8 to TRBJ1-1, with 8 nucleotides matching TRBD1. V shed 5 bases, J shed 7 bases, and the junction held 9 bases outside the gene matches. The CDR3 extends over 14 amino acids. From germline, CDR1 is SGHVS and CDR2 FQNEAQ.